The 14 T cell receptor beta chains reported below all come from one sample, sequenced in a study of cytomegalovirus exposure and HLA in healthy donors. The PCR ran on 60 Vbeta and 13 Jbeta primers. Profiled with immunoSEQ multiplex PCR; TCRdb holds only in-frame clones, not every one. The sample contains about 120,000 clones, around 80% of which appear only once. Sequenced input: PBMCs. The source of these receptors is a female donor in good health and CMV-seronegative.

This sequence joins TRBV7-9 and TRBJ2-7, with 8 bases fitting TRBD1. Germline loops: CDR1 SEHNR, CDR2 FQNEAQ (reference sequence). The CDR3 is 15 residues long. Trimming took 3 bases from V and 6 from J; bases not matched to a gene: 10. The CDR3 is CASSFTRQGPGEQYF. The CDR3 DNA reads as TGTGCCAGCAGCTTCACCCGACAGGGGCCAGGCGAGCAGTACTTC.

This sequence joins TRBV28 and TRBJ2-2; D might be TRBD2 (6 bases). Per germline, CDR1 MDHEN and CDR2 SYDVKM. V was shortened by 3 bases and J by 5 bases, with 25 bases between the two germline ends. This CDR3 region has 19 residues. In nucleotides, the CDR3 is TGTGCCAGCAGTTTTTCCGGTTCGGCGGGACCTACCGTTACCGGGGAGCTGTTTTTT. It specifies CASSFSGSAGPTVTGELFF.

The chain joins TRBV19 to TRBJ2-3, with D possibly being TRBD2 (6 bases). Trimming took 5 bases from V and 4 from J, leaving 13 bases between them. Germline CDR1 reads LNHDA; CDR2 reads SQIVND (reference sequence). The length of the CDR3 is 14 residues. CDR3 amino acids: CASSEASEADTQYF. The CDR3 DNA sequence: TGTGCCAGTAGTGAGGCTAGCGAGGCAGATACGCAGTATTTT.

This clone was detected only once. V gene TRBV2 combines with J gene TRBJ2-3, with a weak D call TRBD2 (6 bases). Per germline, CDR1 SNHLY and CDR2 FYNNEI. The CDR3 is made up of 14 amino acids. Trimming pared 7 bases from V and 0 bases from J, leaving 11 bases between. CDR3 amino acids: CASKDGRSTDTQYF. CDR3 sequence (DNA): TGTGCCAGCAAAGACGGGAGAAGCACAGATACGCAGTATTTT.

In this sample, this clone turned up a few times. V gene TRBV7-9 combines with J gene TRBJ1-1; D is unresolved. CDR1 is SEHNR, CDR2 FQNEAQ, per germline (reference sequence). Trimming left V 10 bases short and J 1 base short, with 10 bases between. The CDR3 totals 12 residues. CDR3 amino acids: CAIGSANTEAFF. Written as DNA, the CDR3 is TGTGCCATCGGGAGCGCGAACACTGAAGCTTTCTTT.

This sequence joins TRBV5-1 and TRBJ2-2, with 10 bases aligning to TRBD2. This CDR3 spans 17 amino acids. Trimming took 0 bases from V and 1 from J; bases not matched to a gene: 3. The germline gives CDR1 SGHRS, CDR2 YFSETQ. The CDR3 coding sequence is TGCGCCAGCAGCTTGGAAGCGGGAGGGTTGAACACCGGGGAGCTGTTTTTT. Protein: CASSLEAGGLNTGELFF.

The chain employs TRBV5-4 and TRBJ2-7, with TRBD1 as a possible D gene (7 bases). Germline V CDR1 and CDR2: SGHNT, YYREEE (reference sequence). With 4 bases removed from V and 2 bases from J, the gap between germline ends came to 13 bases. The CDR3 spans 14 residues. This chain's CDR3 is CASSPRDSAYEQYF. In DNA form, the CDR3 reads TGTGCCAGCAGCCCGCGGGACAGCGCCTACGAGCAGTACTTC.

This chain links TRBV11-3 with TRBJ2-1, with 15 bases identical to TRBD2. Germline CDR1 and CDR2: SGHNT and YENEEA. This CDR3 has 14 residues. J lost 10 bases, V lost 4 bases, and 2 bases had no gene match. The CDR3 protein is CASSSGTSGREQFF. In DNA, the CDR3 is TGTGCCAGCAGCTCCGGGACTAGCGGGAGGGAGCAGTTCTTC. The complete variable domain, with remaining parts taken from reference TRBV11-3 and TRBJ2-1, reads EAGVVQSPRYKIIEKKQPVAFWCNPISGHNTLYWYLQNLGQGPELLIRYENEEAVDDSQLPKDRFSAERLKGVDSTLKIQPAELGDSAVYLCASSSGTSGREQFFGPGTRLTVL.

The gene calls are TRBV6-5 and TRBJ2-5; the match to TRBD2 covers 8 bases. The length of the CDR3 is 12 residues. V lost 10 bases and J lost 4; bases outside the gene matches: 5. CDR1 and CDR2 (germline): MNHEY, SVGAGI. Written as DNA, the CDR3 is TGTGCCATCGGGAGGGCTGGAGAGACCCAGTACTTC. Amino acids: CAIGRAGETQYF.

The CDR3 here is CASTLEETGLAETQYF. In DNA, the CDR3 is TGTGCCAGCACCCTGGAAGAGACAGGACTGGCAGAGACCCAGTACTTC. The V gene is TRBV25-1, the J gene TRBJ2-5; weak D call: TRBD1 (6 bases). CDR1 is MGHDK and CDR2 is SYGVNS in the germline V gene. CDR3 length: 16 residues. V lost 7 bases to trimming and J lost 4 bases, with 22 bases between them.

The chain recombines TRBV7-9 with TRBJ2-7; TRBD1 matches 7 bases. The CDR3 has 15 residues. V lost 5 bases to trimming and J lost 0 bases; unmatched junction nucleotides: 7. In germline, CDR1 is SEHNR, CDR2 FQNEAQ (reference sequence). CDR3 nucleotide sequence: TGTGCCAGCAGCCCACGACAGGGAAGCTCCTACGAGCAGTACTTC. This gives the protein CASSPRQGSSYEQYF. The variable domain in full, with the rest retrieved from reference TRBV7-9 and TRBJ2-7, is DTGVSQNPRHKITKRGQNVTFRCDPISEHNRLYWYRQTLGQGPEFLTYFQNEAQLEKSRLLSDRFSAERPKGSFSTLEIQRTEQGDSAMYLCASSPRQGSSYEQYFGPGTRLTVT.

The chain's CDR3 is CASGVMAGTEAFF. CDR3 nucleotides: TGCGCCAGCGGAGTTATGGCTGGCACTGAAGCTTTCTTT. The chain couples TRBV4-1 to TRBJ1-1; D unresolved. The germline V gene encodes CDR1 MGHRA and CDR2 YSYEKL. This CDR3 is built from 13 residues. V was trimmed by 8 bases and J by 4 bases, leaving 14 bases between them.

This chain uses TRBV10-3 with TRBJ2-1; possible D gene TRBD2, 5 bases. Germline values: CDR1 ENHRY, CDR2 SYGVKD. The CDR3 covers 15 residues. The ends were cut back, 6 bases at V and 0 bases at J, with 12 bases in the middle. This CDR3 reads CAIRGGPGSYNEQFF. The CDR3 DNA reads TGTGCCATCAGGGGCGGGCCCGGCTCCTACAATGAGCAGTTCTTC.

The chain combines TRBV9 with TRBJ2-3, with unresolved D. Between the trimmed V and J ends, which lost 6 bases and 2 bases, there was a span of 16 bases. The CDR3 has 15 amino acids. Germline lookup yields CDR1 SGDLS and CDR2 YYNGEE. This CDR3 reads CASNALVHSTDTQYF. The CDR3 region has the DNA TGTGCCAGCAATGCCCTAGTGCACTCCACAGATACGCAGTATTTT.